The clone carrying this T cell receptor (beta chain) was seen at least ten times. The antigen remains undetermined. These data come from a study of T cell repertoires in cytomegalovirus infection. Study-wide background: Through public TCR beta signatures, both CMV infection and matching HLA type were indicated. The study's findings and limits: Adding up the frequency of public TCR beta families identified people who carried CMV plus the relevant HLA.

In TCRdb, the reads were re-called with MiXCR into one record per CDR3 protein. Of 450,000 to 600,000 distinct CDR3 sequences in the sample, roughly 10% are singletons; the top ten hold approximately 10%. Sequencing was carried out using PBMCs. The sequence derives from a human donor in good health (CMV status not recorded). Some clones in this sample may be carry-over from other donors' samples.

As DNA, the CDR3 is TGTGCCAGCAGCCAGGGTGAAAACAACCAAGAGACCCAGTACTTC. It translates to CASSQGENNQETQYF. V and J are TRBV7-9 and TRBJ2-5; weak D call: TRBD1 (5 bases). The CDR3 is 15 amino acids. Trimming shortened V by 5 bases and J by 0 bases, and 13 bases separated the two germline ends. Per the germline V gene, CDR1 is SEHNR and CDR2 is FQNEAQ (reference sequence).